The 12 T cell receptor beta chains below come from one sample, sequenced in a study of T-cell reconstitution after alpha-beta-depleted transplantation in children. Molecular barcoding with unique molecular identifiers was used for the TCRbeta library. One entry per CDR3 protein results from TCRdb running MiXCR on the PCR reads. The table records 250,000 or so distinct CDR3 sequences, 6.5% to 10% of them present only once. The sequencing here drew on PBMCs, mostly from graft donor cells, taken 180 days after TCRalphabeta/CD19-depleted stem cell transplant. Receptor source: a male patient younger than 18 who had a stem cell transplant for acute lymphoblastic leukemia, so the T cells may come from the graft donor.

The sample holds many counts of this clonotype. V is TRBV2 and J is TRBJ1-2; 7 nucleotides align to TRBD1. CDR3 size: 15 residues. The trim removed 2 bases at V and 5 bases at J, leaving 8 bases unmatched. The V gene's germline CDR1 is SNHLY and CDR2 FYNNEI. The CDR3 DNA reads TGTGCCAGCAGTGAATATGGCAGGGGGTCGTATGGCTACACCTTC. Translating gives CASSEYGRGSYGYTF.

This clonotype was detected many times. The genes are TRBV3-1 and TRBJ1-4; D gene ambiguous. V lost 6 bases and J lost 0, with 5 bases in between. Germline V gene data show CDR1 as LGHDT and CDR2 as YNNKEL (reference sequence). This CDR3 is built from 13 residues. DNA for the CDR3: TGTGCCAGCAGTCTTGCAACTAATGAAAAACTGTTTTTT. It translates to CASSLATNEKLFF.

This clonotype was recorded many times. The J gene is TRBJ1-2, the V gene TRBV19; 7 bases line up with TRBD1. CDR1 and CDR2 (germline): LNHDA, SQIVND (reference sequence). The CDR3 runs to 13 residues. The V and J ends lost 3 bases and 6 bases, in that order; junction bases with no gene match: 4. Written as DNA, the CDR3 is TGTGCCAGTAGTATGGGACAGAGAAATGGCTACACCTTC. Translating gives CASSMGQRNGYTF.

In this sample, this clonotype turned up many times. The rearrangement links TRBV28 to TRBJ1-5; D is uncertain. Germline V gene data show CDR1 as MDHEN and CDR2 as SYDVKM. V lost 3 bases to trimming and J lost 0 bases, with 12 bases between them. The CDR3 is 16 amino acids. CDR3: CASSFMGIVSNQPQHF. DNA of the CDR3: TGTGCCAGCAGTTTTATGGGCATCGTTAGCAATCAGCCCCAGCATTTT.

This clonotype was detected ten times or more. The J gene is TRBJ1-1, the V gene TRBV5-1; D not certain. The CDR3 is 14 amino acids. Trimming pared 0 bases from V and 6 bases from J, leaving 12 bases between. Germline V gene sequence: CDR1 SGHRS, CDR2 YFSETQ. The CDR3 coding sequence is TGCGCCAGCAGCTTGGAGGGCCCTGGCGCTGAAGCTTTCTTT. Protein: CASSLEGPGAEAFF.

This clonotype occurred many times. This chain's CDR3 is CASSPPPGEANEKLFF. CDR3 coding DNA: TGTGCCAGCAGCCCACCCCCTGGCGAGGCTAATGAAAAACTGTTTTTT. This chain connects TRBV4-2 to TRBJ1-4; D gene unclear. V lost 4 bases, J lost 3 bases, and 15 bases lay in between. CDR3 length: 16 amino acids. From germline, CDR1 is LGHNA and CDR2 YNFKEQ.

The CDR3 loop reads CASRPRYRQDTSTDTQYF. For the CDR3, the DNA is TGTGCCAGCAGACCCCGCTATCGACAGGATACTAGCACAGATACGCAGTATTTT. V gene TRBV6-1 combines with J gene TRBJ2-3; D perhaps matches TRBD1 (6 bases). With 6 bases removed from V and 0 bases from J, the gap between germline ends came to 22 bases. The CDR3 consists of 18 residues. The germline V gene has CDR1 MNHNS and CDR2 SASEGT.

There are many counts of this clonotype. J is TRBJ2-7 and V is TRBV28, with no clear D. The CDR3 length is 13 residues. Germline lookup yields CDR1 MDHEN and CDR2 SYDVKM. V lost 2 bases and J lost 2, with 7 bases in between. The CDR3 loop is CASSLPIPYEQYF. CDR3 bases: TGTGCCAGCAGTTTACCCATCCCCTACGAGCAGTACTTC.

This clonotype was seen ten or more times. The chain recombines TRBV28 with TRBJ2-5, with D perhaps matching TRBD2 (6 bases). The CDR3 is made up of 15 amino acids. Germline assignment: CDR1 MDHEN and CDR2 SYDVKM. V was clipped by 2 bases and J by 5 bases, with 15 bases between them. CDR3 bases: TGTGCCAGCAGTTTAGGGGCTAGCGTCGGGGAGACCCAGTACTTC. Translating it yields CASSLGASVGETQYF. The whole variable domain, remainder taken from reference TRBV28 and TRBJ2-5, is DVKVTQSSRYLVKRTGEKVFLECVQDMDHENMFWYRQDPGLGLRLIYFSYDVKMKEKGDIPEGYSVSREKKERFSLILESASTNQTSMYLCASSLGASVGETQYFGPGTRLLVL.

This clonotype was observed at least ten times. The rearrangement links TRBV5-6 to TRBJ1-3; a possible D gene is TRBD1 (6 bases). This CDR3 region has 14 residues. Germline V gives CDR1 SGHDT, CDR2 YYEEEE. Between the trimmed V and J ends, which lost 3 bases and 2 bases, there was a span of 9 bases. CDR3 amino acids: CASSSQGTGNTIYF. In DNA, the CDR3 is TGTGCCAGCAGCTCACAGGGAACTGGAAACACCATATATTTT.

Many counts were recorded for this clonotype. CDR3 in amino acids: CASSPGGGRNEQYF. The CDR3 bases are TGTGCCAGCAGCCCCGGGGGAGGGAGGAACGAGCAGTACTTC. This rearrangement joins TRBV7-3 to TRBJ2-7, with 7 positions matching TRBD2. V shed 5 bases and J 5 bases; nucleotides not matched to a gene: 9. The CDR3 consists of 14 residues. Germline lookup yields CDR1 SGHTA and CDR2 FQGTGA.

This clonotype was seen repeatedly, ten times or more. The chain carries TRBV7-1 and TRBJ2-2, with 10 bases aligning to TRBD2. TRBV7-1 is reported as an ORF; its role is uncertain. Losses at the gene ends were 3 bases for V and 1 base for J; bases not matched to a gene: 23. The CDR3 consists of 23 residues. The CDR3 is CASSSSPRRQAGGSRENTGELFF. CDR3 nucleotide sequence: TGTGCCAGCAGCTCCTCCCCCCGGCGACAAGCGGGAGGGTCAAGGGAGAACACCGGGGAGCTGTTTTTT.